This T cell receptor (beta chain) comes out of a study of cytomegalovirus exposure and HLA in healthy donors. Findings and caveats of the study: Several of the most significant clusters appeared linked to common viral pathogens, based on a later analysis. A later analysis linked 15,000 to 20,000 TCR beta sequences to HLA alleles at 0.05 false discovery rate. Later analysis associated a missense DCLRE1C variant with TCR beta V- and J-gene trimming. Donor immune exposure was known only as CMV serostatus.

The CDR3 is 14 amino acids. CDR1 MGHRA and CDR2 YSYEKL come from the germline V gene. After removal of 3 bases from V and 2 bases from J, the junction contained 3 bases not matched to a gene. PCR was performed using 60 Vbeta and 13 Jbeta primers. The assay was immunoSEQ multiplex PCR, and TCRdb's table has in-frame clones only and misses some. Found here are 100,000 to 150,000 clones, about 80% of them singletons; the top ten hold 4% to 4.5%. A word on this clone: Its antigen is not identified.

The sequencing sample was made of PBMCs. This sequence originates from a woman aged 40 to 49 in good health and CMV-seronegative. The chain recombines TRBV4-1 with TRBJ2-7; 8 bases agree with TRBD2. This CDR3 reads CASSHTSGPYEQYF. CDR3 coding DNA: TGCGCCAGCAGCCACACTAGCGGTCCCTACGAGCAGTACTTC.